The 21 T cell receptor beta chains presented below share a single source sample, sequenced in a study of patients and donors after allogeneic stem cell transplantation. TCRdb redid the calling of the RT-PCR reads with MiXCR, one entry per CDR3 protein. The sample records roughly 960,000 distinct CDR3 sequences, 15% to 20% being singletons. Sequenced: blood, either unsorted or a sorted T cell fraction (not recorded which). These receptors all stem from a human donor who was either an allogeneic HSCT recipient or a stem cell or donor lymphocyte infusion donor (not recorded which). It is not recorded whose cells these are; they may come from a transplant donor.

This clonotype has a handful of counts. The chain uses TRBV6-2 or TRBV6-3 and TRBJ2-3; TRBD2 aligns across 7 bases. The germline V gene encodes CDR1 MNHEY and CDR2 SVGEGT. This CDR3 has 17 amino acids. V gave up 6 bases and J gave up 2 bases; unmatched junction bases: 14. The CDR3 is CASRRLAEPLHTDTQYF. The CDR3 bases are TGTGCCAGCAGACGTCTAGCGGAGCCCCTACACACAGATACGCAGTATTTT.

The chain is built from TRBV9 and TRBJ1-2; TRBD1 might be the D (5 bases). This CDR3 is 15 amino acids long. Germline V gene sequence: CDR1 SGDLS, CDR2 YYNGEE. V gave up 0 bases and J gave up 6 bases, with 15 bases separating them. The CDR3 sequence is CASSVVGRVMDGYTF. The CDR3 region has the DNA TGTGCCAGCAGCGTAGTGGGACGGGTGATGGATGGCTACACCTTC.

There are a few counts of this clonotype. The chain is built from TRBV15 and TRBJ2-1; 7 nucleotides match TRBD2. The junction had 18 bases not matched to a gene; V was cut back by 3 bases and J by 4 bases. Germline assignment: CDR1 LNHNV and CDR2 YYDKDF (reference sequence). CDR3 length equals 19 residues. The CDR3 loop reads CATSSRPPWEGIRYNEQFF. The CDR3 DNA follows: TGTGCCACCAGCAGCCGACCGCCGTGGGAGGGGATTAGGTACAATGAGCAGTTCTTC.

J is TRBJ1-4 and V is TRBV9; 8 bases are a match to TRBD1. The junction had 6 bases not matched to a gene; V was cut back by 7 bases and J by 4 bases. The CDR3 loop spans 14 amino acids. CDR1 and CDR2 (germline): SGDLS, YYNGEE. The CDR3 here is CASAGTGFNEKLFF. CDR3 in DNA: TGTGCCAGCGCCGGGACAGGATTTAATGAAAAACTGTTTTTT.

This clonotype has just a few counts. The V and J genes are TRBV12-3 or TRBV12-4 and TRBJ2-5, with 8 bases aligning to TRBD2. The CDR3 has 14 residues. After removal of 6 bases from V and 5 bases from J, the junction contained 8 bases not matched to a gene. The CDR3 is CASSTSRGGETQYF. The DNA for the CDR3 is TGTGCCAGCAGCACCTCCCGCGGGGGGGAGACCCAGTACTTC.

The chain carries TRBV29-1 and TRBJ2-7; D might be TRBD2 (7 bases). This CDR3 contains 14 residues. Germline loops: CDR1 SQVTM, CDR2 ANQGSEA. Deletions cut 7 bases from V and 6 bases from J, with 22 bases between. CDR3 coding DNA: TGCAGCGCCCTGGGGGGTGCGGGGGCCCCCGAGCAGTACTTC. This codes for CSALGGAGAPEQYF.

To note about this clonotype: One junction end does not reproduce the germline sequence, and a read error may be involved. The chain is built from TRBV7-9 and TRBJ2-1, with TRBD2 identical over 13 bases. Germline lookup yields CDR1 SEHNR and CDR2 FQNEAQ (reference sequence). The CDR3 totals 11 residues. CDR3 nucleotides: TGTGCCAGCACCTCCGGGACTAGCGGGGACTTC. This translates into CASTSGTSGDF.

This clonotype appeared many times. This chain connects TRBV15 to TRBJ2-3; perhaps TRBD2 as D (5 bases). V lost 0 bases to trimming and J lost 2 bases, with 9 bases between them. In germline, CDR1 is LNHNV, CDR2 YYDKDF (reference sequence). The CDR3 has 15 residues. The CDR3: CATSRDPGNTDTQYF. DNA of the CDR3: TGTGCCACCAGCAGAGACCCGGGAAACACAGATACGCAGTATTTT. The full variable domain, with the rest looked up from reference TRBV15 and TRBJ2-3, is DAMVIQNPRYQVTQFGKPVTLSCSQTLNHNVMYWYQQKSSQAPKLLFHYYDKDFNNEADTPDNFQSRRPNTSFCFLDIRSPGLGDTAMYLCATSRDPGNTDTQYFGPGTRLTVL.

The gene calls are TRBV30 and TRBJ1-4, with D hard to call. Germline V lookup: CDR1 GTSNPN, CDR2 SVGIG (reference sequence). Trimming left V 7 bases short and J 3 bases short, with 12 bases between. The CDR3 sequence is 13 residues long. The DNA of the CDR3 is TGTGCCTTGAGAGTGGGAGCTAATGAAAAACTGTTTTTT. Translating gives CALRVGANEKLFF.

The table lists this clonotype with a few counts. CDR3 residues: CASTQLNTDTQYF. For the CDR3, the DNA is TGTGCCAGCACTCAACTGAACACAGATACGCAGTATTTT. The rearrangement joins TRBV27 to TRBJ2-3; D uncertain. V dropped 7 bases and J dropped 2 bases, with 10 bases sitting between them. The CDR3 contains 13 residues. The V gene's germline CDR1 is MNHEY and CDR2 SMNVEV (reference sequence).

V is TRBV20-1 and J is TRBJ2-5; D is undetermined. Per the germline V gene, CDR1 is DFQATT and CDR2 is SNEGSKA (reference sequence). The germline V and J ends were trimmed by 6 bases and 5 bases, with 10 bases remaining between them. There are 11 residues in the CDR3. The CDR3 protein is CSALKKETQYF. The DNA of the CDR3 is TGCAGTGCGCTAAAAAAGGAGACCCAGTACTTC.

This clonotype has just a few counts. V gene TRBV5-4 combines with J gene TRBJ2-6; 10 nucleotides match TRBD1. The CDR3 loop spans 18 amino acids. Germline V CDR1 and CDR2: SGHNT, YYREEE (reference sequence). Trimming took 4 bases from V and 0 from J; bases not matched to a gene: 7. In DNA, the CDR3 is TGTGCCAGCAGCCGTGGACAGGGGGGGACCTCTGGGGCCAACGTCCTGACTTTC. Amino acids: CASSRGQGGTSGANVLTF.

The sample holds a few counts of this clonotype. The J gene is TRBJ2-1, the V gene TRBV6-2 or TRBV6-3; tentatively, D is TRBD1 (6 bases). This CDR3 contains 18 residues. Per germline, CDR1 MNHEY and CDR2 SVGEGT. Trimming stripped 0 bases from V and 1 base from J, with 16 bases between. The CDR3 nucleotides are TGTGCCAGCAGTTACTCGACAGGAGCGGAAGGGTCCTACAATGAGCAGTTCTTC. This gives the protein CASSYSTGAEGSYNEQFF.

Ten or more counts support this clonotype. V gene TRBV4-1 combines with J gene TRBJ1-5, with TRBD1 matching 7 bases. The CDR3 is 14 amino acids. Per germline, CDR1 MGHRA and CDR2 YSYEKL. The ends lost 5 bases at V and 1 base at J; junction bases unmatched: 2. This CDR3 reads CASSAQGSNQPQHF. The DNA for the CDR3 is TGCGCCAGCAGCGCACAGGGGAGCAATCAGCCCCAGCATTTT.

This clonotype was seen a few times. V usage is TRBV5-1 and J usage is TRBJ1-1; no clear D gene. The V end was cut by 0 bases, the J end by 3 bases, with 9 bases between. This CDR3 contains 14 residues. The germline CDR1 and CDR2 sequences are SGHRS and YFSETQ. CDR3: CASSLDDMYTEAFF. CDR3 in DNA: TGCGCCAGCAGCTTGGATGACATGTACACTGAAGCTTTCTTT.

The chain combines TRBV20-1 with TRBJ2-5; tentative D call: TRBD2 (6 bases). The CDR3 consists of 13 residues. Germline V gives CDR1 DFQATT, CDR2 SNEGSKA (reference sequence). V was clipped by 1 base and J by 0 bases, with 6 bases between them. In nucleotides, the CDR3 is TGCAGTGCTAGAGGCGGGAACCAAGAGACCCAGTACTTC. Residues: CSARGGNQETQYF.

The chain recombines TRBV3-1 with TRBJ2-3, with unresolved D. The CDR3 covers 16 residues. V was clipped by 3 bases and J by 4 bases, with 17 bases between them. Germline V gene sequence: CDR1 LGHDT, CDR2 YNNKEL (reference sequence). Written as DNA, the CDR3 is TGTGCCAGCAGCCATGAAACCCTCCAGGTGCCAGATACGCAGTATTTT. It yields the protein CASSHETLQVPDTQYF.

This clonotype was seen only a few times. The chain joins TRBV2 to TRBJ2-3, with D unclear. The germline CDR1 and CDR2 sequences are SNHLY and FYNNEI. Trimming took off 3 bases at V and 8 bases at J, with 12 bases between the two ends. CDR3 size: 13 residues. DNA of the CDR3: TGTGCCAGCAGTGACGACTCCCGCTCTACGCAGTATTTT. Amino acid sequence: CASSDDSRSTQYF.

This clonotype occurred a few times. The rearrangement joins TRBV5-1 to TRBJ1-2; 8 bases map to TRBD1. The V segment lost 0 bases and the J segment 5 bases; nucleotides outside the gene matches: 6. CDR1 SGHRS and CDR2 YFSETQ come from the germline V gene. The CDR3 spans 15 residues. CDR3 amino acids: CASSLGGTGEYGYTF. The DNA of the CDR3 is TGCGCCAGCAGCTTGGGGGGGACAGGAGAATATGGCTACACCTTC.

This chain connects TRBV30 to TRBJ1-2; D ambiguous. Between the trimmed V and J ends, which lost 0 bases and 7 bases, there was a span of 9 bases. Germline CDR1 reads GTSNPN; CDR2 reads SVGIG (reference sequence). The CDR3 loop spans 12 amino acids. CDR3 amino acids: CAWSVAGSGYTF. Here the CDR3 DNA reads TGTGCCTGGAGTGTAGCGGGTTCTGGCTACACCTTC.

The chain combines TRBV2 with TRBJ2-7; perhaps TRBD2 as D (5 bases). The CDR3 is made up of 11 amino acids. The ends were cut back, 9 bases at V and 7 bases at J, with 13 bases in the middle. The germline CDR1 and CDR2 sequences are SNHLY and FYNNEI. CDR3 bases: TGTGCCAGTACTCTCACTAGGGAGCAGTACTTC. As protein: CASTLTREQYF.